This record looks at one T cell receptor (beta chain) sequence and its context. This clone has a handful of counts. No cognate antigen has been identified for it. Base qualities are not recorded, but no much larger clone differs from it by a single base. Library method: PCR. Sequenced using an Illumina HiSeq 4000. High-throughput sequencing was used to profile the CDR3 region of the TCR beta-chain in every patient. The authors' pipeline ran thus. The researchers built a classifier to tell apart papillary thyroid cancer patients with distant metastasis, based on CDR3 differences among clinicopathological groups. The Shannon index was used to measure repertoire diversity, and the Morisita-Horn index was used to measure how similar tumor and blood repertoires were. TCRdb trimmed the raw reads at Q25, called clones with MiXCR and kept productive beta chains. The authors' filters were not applied to this entry. In this sample the table shows roughly 58,000 clones, roughly 4% of which occur a single time. The ten largest clones add up to around 20% of the sample.

The germline ends are 12 bases apart after V is trimmed by 4 bases and J by 7 bases. The CDR1 and CDR2 encoded by the germline V gene are SGDLS and YYNGEE. The CDR3, cysteine through phenylalanine, is 13 amino acids long. The retained sequence is limited to the CDR3, 39 bases, with the frame set at the first base. The record originates from a study of metastatic and nonmetastatic thyroid tumors (dated by TCRdb to the early 2020s). As for the study more broadly: Repertoires were compared across peripheral blood and tumor or nodule tissue samples from malignant and benign thyroid patients. The paper as a whole reports these results and caveats: TCR beta diversity was reported as significantly higher in malignant tumors than in benign nodules, in both blood and tumor samples.

None of the patients had been given any treatment before thyroid surgery. Patient clinical samples collected from about 2012 to 2019 were retrospectively analysed using T-cell receptor beta sequencing. This receptor was taken from a female donor with papillary thyroid cancer or a benign thyroid nodule (not recorded which). Some clones in this sample may be carry-over from other donors' samples. The sample was blood. This chain is built from TRBV9 and TRBJ2-1, with the D gene call left open. The CDR3 loop reads CASSSHRKNEQFF. Here is the DNA: TGTGCCAGCAGCTCTCACCGTAAGAATGAGCAGTTCTTC.